The source of this TCR beta chain is a study of T cell responses to AZD1222 COVID-19 vaccine. The germline V gene has CDR1 SGHNT and CDR2 YYREEE (reference sequence). Trimming took 5 bases from V and 5 from J; bases not matched to a gene: 18. CDR3 length: 19 amino acids. Clones were read by immunoSEQ multiplex PCR, and TCRdb kept only the in-frame ones, dropping some. This sample has fewer than 300,000 clones, with 85% to 95% found just once. The chain is built from TRBV5-4 and TRBJ2-1; 11 positions agree with TRBD2. The specimen was peripheral blood, collected on day 0 of AZD1222 vaccination. This receptor was obtained from an adult in good health. The CDR3 coding sequence is TGTGCCAGCAGTGGAGGAGGTAGCGGGAGGGCCAAGGCGGACAATGAGCAGTTCTTC. This gives the protein CASSGGGSGRAKADNEQFF.